This TCR beta chain was sequenced for a study of blood T cells in healthy people across ages. Donors ranged from 6 to 90 years old and were healthy Caucasians in Russia. The use of a sample-barcoded 5' primer and a J-beta primer mix characterized a second PCR of roughly 6 to 11 cycles. Each cDNA molecule was tagged by a template-switch adaptor with 12 random nucleotides. TCRdb reprocessed the 5' RACE reads via MiXCR and lists one record per CDR3 protein. The table includes roughly 680,000 distinct CDR3 sequences, under 65% detected once. The CDR3 spans 14 residues. The ends were cut back, 5 bases at V and 1 base at J, with 11 bases in the middle. CDR1 DFQATT and CDR2 SNEGSKA come from the germline V gene (reference sequence). Study-level results: Roughly linearly, TCR beta diversity per million T cells fell as age increased. Higher diversity, along with more naive CD4+ cells, distinguished long-lived donors from aged donors.

This clonotype came up once. Its antigen is as yet unknown. The sample taken for sequencing was blood. This receptor was identified in an elderly woman in good health. The V and J genes are TRBV20-1 and TRBJ2-2; D tentatively fits TRBD1 or TRBD2 (5 bases each). CDR3 sequence: CSAGQRGNTGELFF. In nucleotides, the CDR3 is TGCAGTGCTGGACAACGGGGGAACACCGGGGAGCTGTTTTTT.